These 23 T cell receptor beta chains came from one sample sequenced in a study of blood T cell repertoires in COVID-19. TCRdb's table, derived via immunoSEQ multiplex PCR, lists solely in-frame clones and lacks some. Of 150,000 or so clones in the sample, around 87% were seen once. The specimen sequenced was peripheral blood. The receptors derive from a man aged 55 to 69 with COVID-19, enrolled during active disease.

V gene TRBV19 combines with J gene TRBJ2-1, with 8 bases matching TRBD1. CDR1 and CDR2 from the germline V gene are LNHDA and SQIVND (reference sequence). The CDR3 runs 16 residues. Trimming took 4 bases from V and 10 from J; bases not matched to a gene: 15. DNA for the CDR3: TGTGCCAGTAGTAGAGAACCGGGACAGGCAGCGCGGGAGCAGTTCTTC. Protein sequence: CASSREPGQAAREQFF.

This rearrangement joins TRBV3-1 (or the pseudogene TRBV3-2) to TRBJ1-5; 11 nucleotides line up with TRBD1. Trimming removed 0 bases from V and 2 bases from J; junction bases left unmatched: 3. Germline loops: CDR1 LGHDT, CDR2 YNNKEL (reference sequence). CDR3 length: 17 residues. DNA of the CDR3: TGTGCCAGCAGCCAAGATAGGGACAGGGGGGGCAATCAGCCCCAGCATTTT. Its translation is CASSQDRDRGGNQPQHF.

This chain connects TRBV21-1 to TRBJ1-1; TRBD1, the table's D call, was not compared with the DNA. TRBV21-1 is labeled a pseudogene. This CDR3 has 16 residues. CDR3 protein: CASQTLDREDFTEAFF. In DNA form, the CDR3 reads TGTGCCAGCCAAACACTGGACAGGGAGGATTTTACTGAAGCTTTCTTT.

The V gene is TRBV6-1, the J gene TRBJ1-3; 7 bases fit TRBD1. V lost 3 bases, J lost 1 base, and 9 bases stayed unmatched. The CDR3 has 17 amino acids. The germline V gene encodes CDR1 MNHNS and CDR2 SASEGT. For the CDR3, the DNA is TGTGCCAGCAGTGACAACCCACAGGGGCTTTCTGGAAACACCATATATTTT. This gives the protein CASSDNPQGLSGNTIYF.

The CDR3 nucleotides read TGTGCCAGCAGCTTGGCCGGAGGAGACTATGGCTACACCTTC. Translation gives CASSLAGGDYGYTF. This chain connects TRBV5-4 to TRBJ1-2; D unresolved. The CDR3 consists of 14 residues. V shed 0 bases and J shed 3 bases, with 9 bases lying between them. Germline CDR1 reads SGHNT; CDR2 reads YYREEE (reference sequence). The full variable domain, with the rest looked up from reference TRBV5-4 and TRBJ1-2, is ETGVTQSPTHLIKTRGQQVTLRCSSQSGHNTVSWYQQALGQGPQFIFQYYREEENGRGNFPPRFSGLQFPNYSSELNVNALELDDSALYLCASSLAGGDYGYTFGSGTRLTVV.

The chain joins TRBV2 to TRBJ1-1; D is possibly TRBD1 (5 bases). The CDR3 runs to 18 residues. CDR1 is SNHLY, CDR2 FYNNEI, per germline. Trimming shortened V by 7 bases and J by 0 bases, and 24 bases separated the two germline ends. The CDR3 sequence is CASIDALQEHRMNTEAFF. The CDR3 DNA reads TGTGCCAGCATTGACGCACTACAGGAGCATCGGATGAACACTGAAGCTTTCTTT.

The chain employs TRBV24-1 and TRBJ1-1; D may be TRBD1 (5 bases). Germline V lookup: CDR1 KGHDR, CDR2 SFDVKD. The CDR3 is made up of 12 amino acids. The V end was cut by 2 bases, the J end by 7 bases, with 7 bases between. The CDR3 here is CATSDWGDEAFF. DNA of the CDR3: TGTGCCACCAGTGATTGGGGCGATGAAGCTTTCTTT.

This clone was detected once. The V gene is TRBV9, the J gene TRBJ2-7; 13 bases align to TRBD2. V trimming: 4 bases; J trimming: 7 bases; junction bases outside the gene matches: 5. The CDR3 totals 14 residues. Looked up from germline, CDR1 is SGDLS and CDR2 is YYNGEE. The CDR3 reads CASSSGLAGKEQYF. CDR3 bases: TGTGCCAGCAGCTCGGGACTAGCGGGAAAGGAGCAGTACTTC.

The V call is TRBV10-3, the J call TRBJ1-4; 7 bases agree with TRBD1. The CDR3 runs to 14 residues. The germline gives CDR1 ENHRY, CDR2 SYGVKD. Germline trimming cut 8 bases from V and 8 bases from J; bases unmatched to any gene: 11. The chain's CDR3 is CAISPSGGSEKLFF. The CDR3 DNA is TGTGCCATCTCGCCCTCAGGGGGGAGCGAAAAACTGTTTTTT.

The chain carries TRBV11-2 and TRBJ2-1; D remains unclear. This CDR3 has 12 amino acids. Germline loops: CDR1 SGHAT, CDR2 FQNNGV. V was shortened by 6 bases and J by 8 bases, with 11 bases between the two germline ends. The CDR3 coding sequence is TGTGCCAGCAGGCAACAGTTCGATGAGCAGTTCTTC. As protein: CASRQQFDEQFF. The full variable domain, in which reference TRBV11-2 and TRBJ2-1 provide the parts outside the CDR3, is EAGVAQSPRYKIIEKRQSVAFWCNPISGHATLYWYQQILGQGPKLLIQFQNNGVVDDSQLPKDRFSAERLKGVDSTLKIQPAKLEDSAVYLCASRQQFDEQFFGPGTRLTVL.

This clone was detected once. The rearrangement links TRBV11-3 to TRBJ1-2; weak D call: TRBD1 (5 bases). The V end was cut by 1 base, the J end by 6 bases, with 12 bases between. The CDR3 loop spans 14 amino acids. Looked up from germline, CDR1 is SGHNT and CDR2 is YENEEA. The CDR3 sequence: CASSLAGSADGYTF. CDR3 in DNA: TGTGCCAGCAGCTTAGCAGGGTCGGCCGATGGCTACACCTTC.

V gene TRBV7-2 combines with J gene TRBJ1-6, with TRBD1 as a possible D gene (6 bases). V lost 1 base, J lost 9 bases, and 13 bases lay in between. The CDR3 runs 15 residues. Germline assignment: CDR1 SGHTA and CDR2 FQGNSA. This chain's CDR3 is CASSLDLGGGSPLHF. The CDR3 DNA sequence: TGTGCCAGCAGCTTAGATTTGGGAGGGGGTTCACCCCTCCACTTT. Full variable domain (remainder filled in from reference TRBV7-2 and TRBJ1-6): GAGVSQSPSNKVTEKGKDVELRCDPISGHTALYWYRQSLGQGLEFLIYFQGNSAPDKSGLPSDRFSAERTGGSVSTLTIQRTQQEDSAVYLCASSLDLGGGSPLHFGNGTRLTVT.

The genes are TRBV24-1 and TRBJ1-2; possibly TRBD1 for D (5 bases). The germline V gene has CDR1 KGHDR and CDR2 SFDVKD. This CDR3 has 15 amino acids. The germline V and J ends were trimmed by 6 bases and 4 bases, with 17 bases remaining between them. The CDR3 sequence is CATSIGGDPSYGYTF. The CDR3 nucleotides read TGTGCCACCAGTATCGGGGGAGATCCTTCCTATGGCTACACCTTC.

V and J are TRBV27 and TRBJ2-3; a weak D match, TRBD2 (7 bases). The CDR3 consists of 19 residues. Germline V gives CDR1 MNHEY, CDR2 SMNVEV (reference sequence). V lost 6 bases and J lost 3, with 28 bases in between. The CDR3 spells CASRFTVGGKNRDTDTQYF. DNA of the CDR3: TGTGCCAGCAGATTTACTGTGGGGGGGAAAAACAGGGATACAGATACGCAGTATTTT.

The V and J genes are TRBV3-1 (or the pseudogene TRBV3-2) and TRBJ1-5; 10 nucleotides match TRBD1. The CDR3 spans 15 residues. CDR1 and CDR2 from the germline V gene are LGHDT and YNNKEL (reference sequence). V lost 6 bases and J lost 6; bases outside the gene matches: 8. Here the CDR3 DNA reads TGTGCCAGCAGTCGGGACAGGGGAATAGGTCAGCCCCAGCATTTT. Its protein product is CASSRDRGIGQPQHF.

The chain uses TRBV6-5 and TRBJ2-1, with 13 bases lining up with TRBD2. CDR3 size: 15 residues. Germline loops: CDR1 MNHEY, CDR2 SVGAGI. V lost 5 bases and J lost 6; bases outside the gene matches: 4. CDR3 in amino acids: CASSILAGGLNEQFF. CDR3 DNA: TGTGCCAGCAGTATACTAGCGGGGGGGCTCAATGAGCAGTTCTTC.

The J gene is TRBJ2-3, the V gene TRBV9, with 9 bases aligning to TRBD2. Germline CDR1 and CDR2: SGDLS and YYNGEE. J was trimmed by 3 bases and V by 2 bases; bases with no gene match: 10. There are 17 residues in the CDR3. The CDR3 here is CASSVGLSGGLTDTQYF. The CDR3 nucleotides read TGTGCCAGCAGCGTCGGTCTGAGCGGGGGGTTAACAGATACGCAGTATTTT. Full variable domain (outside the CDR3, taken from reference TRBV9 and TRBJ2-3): DSGVTQTPKHLITATGQRVTLRCSPRSGDLSVYWYQQSLDQGLQFLIQYYNGEERAKGNILERFSAQQFPDLHSELNLSSLELGDSALYFCASSVGLSGGLTDTQYFGPGTRLTVL.

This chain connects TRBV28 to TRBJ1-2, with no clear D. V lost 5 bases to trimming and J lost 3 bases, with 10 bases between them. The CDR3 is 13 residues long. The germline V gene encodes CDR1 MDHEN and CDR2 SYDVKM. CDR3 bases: TGTGCCAGCAGTGTTATGAGATACTATGGCTACACCTTC. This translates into CASSVMRYYGYTF.

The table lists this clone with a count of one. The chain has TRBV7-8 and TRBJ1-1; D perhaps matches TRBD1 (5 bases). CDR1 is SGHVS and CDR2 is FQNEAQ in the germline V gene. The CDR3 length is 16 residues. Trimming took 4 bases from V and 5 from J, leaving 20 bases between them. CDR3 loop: CASSSYIAGGATEAFF. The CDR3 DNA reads TGTGCCAGCAGCTCCTATATTGCGGGGGGAGCGACTGAAGCTTTCTTT.

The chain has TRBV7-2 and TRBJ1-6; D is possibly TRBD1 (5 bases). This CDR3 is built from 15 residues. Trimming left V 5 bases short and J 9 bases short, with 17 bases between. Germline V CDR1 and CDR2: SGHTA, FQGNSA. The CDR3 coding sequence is TGTGCCAGCAGCGAAACAGGCCCGCTTAGTTCACCCCTCCACTTT. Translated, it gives CASSETGPLSSPLHF.

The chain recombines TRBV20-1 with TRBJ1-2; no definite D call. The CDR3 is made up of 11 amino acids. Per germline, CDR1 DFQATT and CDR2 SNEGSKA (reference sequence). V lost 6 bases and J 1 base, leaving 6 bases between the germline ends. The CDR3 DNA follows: TGCAGTGCCTTATTTAACTATGGCTACACCTTC. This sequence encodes CSALFNYGYTF.

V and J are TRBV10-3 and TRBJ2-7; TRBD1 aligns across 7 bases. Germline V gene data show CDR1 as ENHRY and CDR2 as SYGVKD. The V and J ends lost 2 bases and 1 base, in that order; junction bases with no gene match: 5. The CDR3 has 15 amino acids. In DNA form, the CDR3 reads TGTGCCATCAGTGAGCCGGAACAGGGGTCCTACGAGCAGTACTTC. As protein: CAISEPEQGSYEQYF.

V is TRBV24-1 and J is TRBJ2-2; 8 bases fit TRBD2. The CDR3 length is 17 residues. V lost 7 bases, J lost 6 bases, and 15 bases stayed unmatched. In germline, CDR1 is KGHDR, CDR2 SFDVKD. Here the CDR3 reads CATSPGGRAGVPGELFF. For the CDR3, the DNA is TGTGCCACCAGCCCCGGGGGGCGAGCGGGGGTTCCCGGGGAGCTGTTTTTT.